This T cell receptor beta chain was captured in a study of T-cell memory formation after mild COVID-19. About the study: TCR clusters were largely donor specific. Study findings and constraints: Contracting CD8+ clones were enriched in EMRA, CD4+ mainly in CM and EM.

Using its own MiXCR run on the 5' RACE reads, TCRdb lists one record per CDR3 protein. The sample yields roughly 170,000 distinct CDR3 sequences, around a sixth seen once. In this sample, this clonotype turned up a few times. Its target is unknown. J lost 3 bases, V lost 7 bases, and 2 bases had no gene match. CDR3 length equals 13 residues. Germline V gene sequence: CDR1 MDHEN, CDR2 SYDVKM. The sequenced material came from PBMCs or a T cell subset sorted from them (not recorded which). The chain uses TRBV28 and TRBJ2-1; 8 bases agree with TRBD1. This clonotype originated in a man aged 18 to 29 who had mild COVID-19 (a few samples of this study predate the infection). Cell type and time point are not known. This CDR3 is CASTGGNYNEQFF. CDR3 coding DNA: TGTGCCAGCACAGGGGGCAACTACAATGAGCAGTTCTTC.